This T cell receptor beta chain is from a study of blood T cell repertoires in COVID-19. Study details: COVID-19 samples from acute and convalescent phases originated in the United States, Italy and Spain. The analysed material was cDNA or gDNA that came from T cells, B-cell-depleted T cells, or PBMCs.

V was trimmed by 0 bases and J by 2 bases, leaving 5 bases between them. The CDR3 extends over 14 amino acids. Germline CDR1 and CDR2: GTSNPN and SVGIG (reference sequence). In the authors' methods: Estimation of nucleated cell counts was performed using reference gene primer amplification. Clones were read by immunoSEQ multiplex PCR, and TCRdb kept only the in-frame ones, dropping some. That table is the source of V, J and clone size, and D and trimming were worked out from the DNA. The data hold around 100,000 clones, with 86% observed a single time. This rearrangement joins TRBV30 to TRBJ2-6, with D uncertain. Sequencing was carried out using peripheral blood. This receptor was identified in a man between 35 and 55 years old with acute or convalescent COVID-19. The DNA of the CDR3 is TGTGCCTGGAGTGTGGGCACTGGGGCCAACGTCCTGACTTTC. Its protein is CAWSVGTGANVLTF. Based on the CDR3 plus reference TRBV30 and TRBJ2-6, the full variable domain is SQTIHQWPATLVQPVGSPLSLECTVEGTSNPNLYWYRQAAGRGLQLLFYSVGIGQISSEVPQNLSASRPQDRQFILSSKKLLLSDSGFYLCAWSVGTGANVLTFGAGSRLTVL.